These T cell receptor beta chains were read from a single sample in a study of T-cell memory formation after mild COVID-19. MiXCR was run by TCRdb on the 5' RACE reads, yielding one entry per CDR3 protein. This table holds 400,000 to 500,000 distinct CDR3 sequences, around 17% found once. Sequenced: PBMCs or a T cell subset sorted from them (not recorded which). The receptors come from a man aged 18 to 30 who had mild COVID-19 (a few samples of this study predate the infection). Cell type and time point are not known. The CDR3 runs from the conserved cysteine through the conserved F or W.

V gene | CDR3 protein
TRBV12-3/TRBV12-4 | CASRLPPNEKLFF
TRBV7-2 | CASSLLTGRTEAFF
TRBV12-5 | CASGPRGENTGELFF
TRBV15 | CATSRVTGIADTQYF
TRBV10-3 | CAISDGRGKGYEQYF
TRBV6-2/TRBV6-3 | CASSMDRGRNQPQHF
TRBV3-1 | CASSQTQGTPSLF
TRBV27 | CASSLWQGGNQPQHF
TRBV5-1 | CASSWGQGGVYGYTF
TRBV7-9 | CASSSWGAETQYF
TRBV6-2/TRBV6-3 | CASSTPTGPGSGNTIYF
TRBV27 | CASRRSGNLSPLHF
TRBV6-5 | CASSPSGQGYGYTF
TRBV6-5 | CASSTGTGELFGYGYTF
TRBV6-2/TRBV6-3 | CASIARLKRGGTDTQYF
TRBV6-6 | CASSRPSGGAYEQFF
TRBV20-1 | CSLRAVRGDTQYF
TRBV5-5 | CASSRPTYLPPYNEQFF
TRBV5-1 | CASRTGGNYEQYF
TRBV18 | CASSGTSGSYEQYF
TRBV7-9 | CASSYLFHSGANVLTF
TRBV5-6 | CASSKPQGIGDEQYF
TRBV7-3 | CASSTGPTNTGELFF
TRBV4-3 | CASSQGGGYGANVLTF
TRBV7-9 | CASSPFQGPRTDTQYF
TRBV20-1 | CSAPGSSGPTDTQYF
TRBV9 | CASSVAGGEDTQYF
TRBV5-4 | CASSLWGDPDTEAFF
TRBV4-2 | CASSRKGDREETQYF
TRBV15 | CATSRDRVDQPQHF
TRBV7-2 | CASSFGQPNYGYTF
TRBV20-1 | CSAILTGVDYGYTF
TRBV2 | CASSDWGAYEQYF
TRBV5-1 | CASSLEVGVSTSHPEYGYTF
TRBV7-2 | CASSFSGPDSLPGNTIYF
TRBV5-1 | CASRQTGFANEKLFF
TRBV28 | CASSLWNQPQHF
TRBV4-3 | CASSQDRVMRAFF
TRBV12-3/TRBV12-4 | CASRPSGVETQYF
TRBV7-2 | CASSRDRNYGYTF
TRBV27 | CASSGGGGYTF
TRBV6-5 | CASSWDRGPSNYGYTF
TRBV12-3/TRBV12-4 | CASSGQNEKLFF
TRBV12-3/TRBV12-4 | CASSLALWNTEAFF
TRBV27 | CASRTGESKAFF
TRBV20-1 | CSARDDRISYNEQFF
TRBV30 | CAWSVGTSNQETQYF
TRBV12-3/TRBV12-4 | CASRLGFMAFF
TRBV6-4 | CASSDTPDGNTEAFF
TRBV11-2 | CASSLGTGGDGYTF
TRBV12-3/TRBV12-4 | CASSFYSQETQYF
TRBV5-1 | CASSRRVGASHEQYF
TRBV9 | CASSVSPRGGPLHF